The 26 T cell receptor beta chains given below trace back to one sample, sequenced in a study of control samples from healthy donors and cancer patients (dated by TCRdb to between 2020 and 2021). Libraries were prepared through the immunoSEQ multiplex PCR assay. Drawn from immuneACCESS, this table holds only the in-frame rearrangements with V and J called that TCRdb kept. Clones are partly lost; checked studies trace under half to an unresolved V gene and leave the rest unexplained. This sample has just over 150,000 clones in its table, and around 96% of those were observed once. About 8.5% of the sample lies in the top ten. Sequencing was performed on blood. The source of these receptors is a woman aged 35 to 49 in good health.

The chain employs TRBV3-1 (or the pseudogene TRBV3-2) and TRBJ2-6; 10 bases fit TRBD1. V dropped 3 bases and J dropped 4; count of bases not matched to a gene: 9. The germline CDR1 and CDR2 sequences are LGHDT and YNNKEL (reference sequence). The CDR3 is made up of 18 amino acids. For the CDR3, the DNA is TGTGCCAGCAGCCAGGCCCTGGGACAGGGGTCCGGGGCCAACGTCCTGACTTTC. Amino acids: CASSQALGQGSGANVLTF.

This clone was seen a single time. The CDR3 DNA reads TGTGCCAGCAGCCCGTCAGGGGGCAAGTATAATTCACCCCTCCACTTT. This encodes CASSPSGGKYNSPLHF. The chain joins TRBV3-1 (or the pseudogene TRBV3-2) to TRBJ1-6, with 8 bases matching TRBD1. Germline-derived CDR1 and CDR2 are LGHDT and YNNKEL (reference sequence). With V trimmed by 4 bases and J by 4 bases, 6 bases remained unmatched. The CDR3 covers 16 residues.

This chain connects TRBV28 to TRBJ2-3, with 8 nucleotides matching TRBD2. The CDR3 covers 16 residues. V trimming: 1 base; J trimming: 6 bases; junction bases outside the gene matches: 9. The germline V gene encodes CDR1 MDHEN and CDR2 SYDVKM. Here the CDR3 DNA reads TGTGCCAGCAGTTTATCAGGCCCGGGGGGGCTCGATACGCAGTATTTT. Translated: CASSLSGPGGLDTQYF. Full variable domain (outside the CDR3, taken from reference TRBV28 and TRBJ2-3): DVKVTQSSRYLVKRTGEKVFLECVQDMDHENMFWYRQDPGLGLRLIYFSYDVKMKEKGDIPEGYSVSREKKERFSLILESASTNQTSMYLCASSLSGPGGLDTQYFGPGTRLTVL.

This sequence joins TRBV5-1 and TRBJ2-6, with TRBD2 identical over 10 bases. The germline V gene has CDR1 SGHRS and CDR2 YFSETQ. This CDR3 comprises 18 residues. V was clipped by 4 bases and J by 4 bases; unmatched bases: 11. The CDR3 reads CASSPAPSGSTGANVLTF. The CDR3 nucleotides read TGCGCCAGCAGCCCGGCCCCTAGCGGGAGTACAGGGGCCAACGTCCTGACTTTC.

On this clone: This specimen includes other DNA sequences encoding the same CDR3. The chain recombines TRBV5-4 with TRBJ2-6, with 7 positions matching TRBD2. Per the germline V gene, CDR1 is SGHNT and CDR2 is YYREEE (reference sequence). V trimming: 2 bases; J trimming: 4 bases; junction bases outside the gene matches: 3. The CDR3 is 15 amino acids. The DNA of the CDR3 is TGTGCCAGCAGCTTCGGGCGGGGGGGGGCCAACGTCCTGACTTTC. Protein: CASSFGRGGANVLTF.

This clone was recorded only once. The chain is built from TRBV7-9 and TRBJ2-2; TRBD1 is a possible D gene (6 bases). V shed 1 base and J shed 7 bases, with 10 bases lying between them. Germline V lookup: CDR1 SEHNR, CDR2 FQNEAQ (reference sequence). The CDR3 totals 14 residues. CDR3 sequence (DNA): TGTGCCAGCAGCTTAGAAGGGGGTATCGGGGAGCTGTTTTTT. Protein sequence: CASSLEGGIGELFF. Combining the CDR3 with reference TRBV7-9 and TRBJ2-2 gives the whole variable domain DTGVSQNPRHKITKRGQNVTFRCDPISEHNRLYWYRQTLGQGPEFLTYFQNEAQLEKSRLLSDRFSAERPKGSFSTLEIQRTEQGDSAMYLCASSLEGGIGELFFGEGSRLTVL.

The chain uses TRBV5-1 and TRBJ2-2; tentatively, D is TRBD2 (6 bases). Trimming shortened V by 2 bases and J by 7 bases, and 21 bases separated the two germline ends. The germline CDR1 and CDR2 sequences are SGHRS and YFSETQ. The CDR3 loop spans 17 amino acids. The CDR3, as DNA: TGCGCCAGCAGCTTTGTGGCCCGGGACTCAAGAATCGGGGAGCTGTTTTTT. This sequence encodes CASSFVARDSRIGELFF.

The chain recombines TRBV9 with TRBJ2-1, with 11 bases matching TRBD2. Germline lookup yields CDR1 SGDLS and CDR2 YYNGEE. V shed 0 bases and J 6 bases; nucleotides not matched to a gene: 5. CDR3 length: 16 amino acids. This CDR3 is CASSVVGSGGANEQFF. The CDR3 DNA sequence: TGTGCCAGCAGCGTAGTGGGTAGCGGGGGGGCCAATGAGCAGTTCTTC.

The chain links TRBV19 to TRBJ1-5; TRBD1 agrees at 10 bases. The CDR3 contains 17 residues. J lost 1 base, V lost 4 bases, and 7 bases had no gene match. The germline gives CDR1 LNHDA, CDR2 SQIVND (reference sequence). CDR3 loop: CASSTPDRGRSNQPQHF. The CDR3 DNA follows: TGTGCCAGTAGTACTCCGGACAGGGGGAGAAGCAATCAGCCCCAGCATTTT.

V gene TRBV6-5 combines with J gene TRBJ1-3, with D hard to call. Trimming pared 4 bases from V and 0 bases from J, leaving 7 bases between. Germline values: CDR1 MNHEY, CDR2 SVGAGI. The CDR3 consists of 14 residues. The CDR3 sequence: CASSSSISGNTIYF. DNA of the CDR3: TGTGCCAGCAGTTCATCGATCTCTGGAAACACCATATATTTT.

This clone was observed once. The chain employs TRBV7-9 and TRBJ2-2, with TRBD2 matching over 7 bases. This CDR3 contains 15 residues. J gave up 4 bases and V 3 bases, and 5 bases lay outside the gene matches. Germline V gives CDR1 SEHNR, CDR2 FQNEAQ (reference sequence). In DNA form, the CDR3 reads TGTGCCAGCAGCTTCCCTAGCGGTGCCACCGGGGAGCTGTTTTTT. Residues: CASSFPSGATGELFF.

V usage is TRBV6-5 and J usage is TRBJ1-2; 7 nucleotides agree with TRBD1. The CDR3 sequence is 14 residues long. CDR1 is MNHEY, CDR2 SVGAGI, per germline. Trimming at V came to 6 bases and at J to 4 bases, leaving 8 bases not matched to a gene. CDR3 nucleotide sequence: TGTGCCAGCAGAACCGACAGGGCCCTCTATGGCTACACCTTC. It encodes CASRTDRALYGYTF.

The chain links TRBV15 to TRBJ1-2; a possible D gene is TRBD1 (6 bases). The CDR3 is 16 residues long. Trimming pared 0 bases from V and 4 bases from J, leaving 15 bases between. Germline assignment: CDR1 LNHNV and CDR2 YYDKDF (reference sequence). CDR3 in amino acids: CATSRDRDPGAYGYTF. The CDR3 DNA reads as TGTGCCACCAGCAGAGACAGGGACCCGGGGGCCTATGGCTACACCTTC.

This sequence joins TRBV5-4 and TRBJ2-7; TRBD1 is a possible D gene (6 bases). V lost 0 bases and J lost 5, with 12 bases in between. Germline assignment: CDR1 SGHNT and CDR2 YYREEE (reference sequence). The CDR3 runs to 14 residues. CDR3 protein: CASSLESPGDEQYF. CDR3 nucleotide sequence: TGTGCCAGCAGCTTGGAGTCCCCAGGGGACGAGCAGTACTTC.

V and J are TRBV9 and TRBJ1-2; no clear D gene. The germline V gene encodes CDR1 SGDLS and CDR2 YYNGEE. The CDR3 consists of 15 residues. The germline V and J ends were trimmed by 2 bases and 4 bases, with 15 bases remaining between them. The CDR3: CASSVHPTRGYGYTF. The CDR3 bases are TGTGCCAGCAGCGTTCACCCAACCCGGGGCTATGGCTACACCTTC.

The genes are TRBV9 and TRBJ2-2; the D is unclear. Per the germline V gene, CDR1 is SGDLS and CDR2 is YYNGEE. The CDR3 contains 15 residues. The V end lost 0 bases, the J end lost 4 bases, and 10 bases lay between the germline ends. CDR3 in amino acids: CASSVEPRSTGELFF. The CDR3 nucleotides read TGTGCCAGCAGCGTAGAACCGCGGAGCACCGGGGAGCTGTTTTTT.

The chain is built from TRBV3-1 (or the pseudogene TRBV3-2) and TRBJ2-3; D unclear. Per germline, CDR1 LGHDT and CDR2 YNNKEL (reference sequence). V dropped 5 bases and J dropped 7 bases, with 13 bases sitting between them. CDR3 length: 13 amino acids. The CDR3 protein is CASSYETRNTQYF. The CDR3 nucleotides read TGTGCCAGCAGCTACGAGACTCGGAATACGCAGTATTTT.

The chain couples TRBV29-1 to TRBJ2-7; D remains ambiguous. In germline, CDR1 is SQVTM, CDR2 ANQGSEA. V was pared by 4 bases and J by 0 bases, with 10 bases between. CDR3 length: 13 residues. This CDR3 reads CSVAPGFSYEQYF. DNA of the CDR3: TGCAGCGTTGCACCCGGGTTCTCCTACGAGCAGTACTTC.

The chain recombines TRBV9 with TRBJ1-3, with D possibly matching TRBD1 (5 bases). The germline V and J ends were trimmed by 4 bases and 8 bases, with 16 bases remaining between them. Per the germline V gene, CDR1 is SGDLS and CDR2 is YYNGEE. The length of the CDR3 is 14 residues. In DNA form, the CDR3 reads TGTGCCAGCAGCCGTCGGAGAGGGGCTGACACCATATATTTT. Encoded protein: CASSRRRGADTIYF.

The gene calls are TRBV18 and TRBJ2-1; D call uncertain. The V end was cut by 2 bases, the J end by 0 bases, with 11 bases between. The CDR3 totals 16 residues. CDR1 is KGHSH, CDR2 LQKENI, per germline. DNA of the CDR3: TGTGCCAGCTCACCAGAAACTGAGAGCTCCTACAATGAGCAGTTCTTC. Its protein is CASSPETESSYNEQFF.

V gene TRBV7-2 combines with J gene TRBJ1-1, with a tentative D call TRBD1 (5 bases). Germline CDR1 and CDR2: SGHTA and FQGNSA. V was clipped by 3 bases and J by 1 base, with 12 bases between them. The CDR3 has 15 residues. The CDR3 region is CASSFGGLSNTEAFF. As DNA, the CDR3 is TGTGCCAGCAGCTTCGGGGGGTTATCGAACACTGAAGCTTTCTTT.

This chain links TRBV9 with TRBJ2-3; D unclear. Deletions cut 0 bases from V and 0 bases from J, with 11 bases between. Germline V CDR1 and CDR2: SGDLS, YYNGEE. This CDR3 region has 16 residues. The CDR3 reads CASSVAWASSTDTQYF. CDR3 coding DNA: TGTGCCAGCAGCGTAGCGTGGGCCTCCAGCACAGATACGCAGTATTTT.

This chain joins TRBV4-1 and TRBJ2-5; 7 bases are a match to TRBD2. CDR1 MGHRA and CDR2 YSYEKL come from the germline V gene. This CDR3 is 14 amino acids long. The V and J ends lost 4 bases and 5 bases, in that order; junction bases with no gene match: 7. The CDR3 reads CASSPPAGPETQYF. As DNA, the CDR3 is TGCGCCAGCAGCCCCCCAGCGGGACCGGAGACCCAGTACTTC.

The J gene is TRBJ1-2, the V gene TRBV3-1 (or the pseudogene TRBV3-2); tentatively, D is TRBD1 (5 bases). Trimming took off 0 bases at V and 4 bases at J, with 15 bases between the two ends. There are 16 residues in the CDR3. The germline CDR1 and CDR2 sequences are LGHDT and YNNKEL (reference sequence). The CDR3 bases are TGTGCCAGCAGCCAAGATCTCCAGGGCCCAAGCTATGGCTACACCTTC. The encoded protein is CASSQDLQGPSYGYTF.

The chain uses TRBV3-1 (or the pseudogene TRBV3-2) and TRBJ1-5, with 12 bases lining up with TRBD1. The J segment lost 2 bases and the V segment lost 1 base, leaving 9 bases of the junction unmatched. CDR1 is LGHDT and CDR2 is YNNKEL in the germline V gene (reference sequence). The CDR3 sequence is 19 residues long. CDR3 sequence: CASSQAGTGGAVGNQPQHF. Here the CDR3 DNA reads TGTGCCAGCAGCCAAGCGGGGACAGGGGGCGCCGTGGGCAATCAGCCCCAGCATTTT.

This chain links TRBV9 with TRBJ2-2; D unresolved. V was cut by 0 bases and J by 8 bases, with 5 bases left in between. Germline V CDR1 and CDR2: SGDLS, YYNGEE. This CDR3 region has 12 residues. The CDR3 reads CASSVGIGELFF. Here the CDR3 DNA reads TGTGCCAGCAGCGTAGGGATAGGGGAGCTGTTTTTT.